The 23 T cell receptor beta chains in this list originate from one sample, sequenced in a study of shared clonotypes between healthy human individuals. TCRdb's table, derived via immunoSEQ multiplex PCR, lists solely in-frame clones and lacks some. The sample yields 950,000 to 1,300,000 clones, 65% to 80% seen once. The sequencing input was memory CD4+ T cells sorted from blood. Sample subset: CD45RA-negative fraction. These receptors were collected from a man between 18 and 35 years old in good health.

This chain connects TRBV4-2 to TRBJ2-1; 11 bases line up with TRBD2. The trim removed 0 bases at V and 7 bases at J, leaving 8 bases unmatched. The CDR3 spans 17 residues. CDR1 and CDR2 from the germline V gene are LGHNA and YNFKEQ. The CDR3 nucleotides read TGTGCCAGCAGCCAAGATTGGCGAACTAGCGGGGGTAATGAGCAGTTCTTC. Translation: CASSQDWRTSGGNEQFF.

The table lists this clone with a count of one. This chain uses TRBV9 with TRBJ2-7; D call uncertain. The V gene lost 0 bases and the J gene lost 1 base, with 11 bases spanning the gap. The CDR3 sequence is 15 residues long. The V gene's germline CDR1 is SGDLS and CDR2 YYNGEE. The CDR3 nucleotides read TGTGCCAGCAGCGTAGGGATCGAGACTTCCTACGAGCAGTACTTC. Its translation is CASSVGIETSYEQYF.

The genes are TRBV2 and TRBJ1-1; no definite D call. CDR3 size: 14 residues. The ends were cut back, 4 bases at V and 1 base at J, with 10 bases in the middle. Germline lookup yields CDR1 SNHLY and CDR2 FYNNEI. The CDR3 DNA reads as TGTGCCAGCAGTGGTTCGGTAGGGAACACTGAAGCTTTCTTT. Protein sequence: CASSGSVGNTEAFF. Full variable domain (outside the CDR3, taken from reference TRBV2 and TRBJ1-1): EPEVTQTPSHQVTQMGQEVILRCVPISNHLYFYWYRQILGQKVEFLVSFYNNEISEKSEIFDDQFSVERPDGSNFTLKIRSTKLEDSAMYFCASSGSVGNTEAFFGQGTRLTVV.

This clone was seen only once. The chain has TRBV5-1 and TRBJ2-3; 9 bases are a match to TRBD1. The CDR3 length is 16 residues. Germline CDR1 and CDR2: SGHRS and YFSETQ. V lost 5 bases and J lost 4; bases outside the gene matches: 11. CDR3 protein: CASRTGTGFVPDTQYF. The CDR3 DNA reads as TGCGCCAGCAGGACCGGGACAGGGTTTGTGCCAGATACGCAGTATTTT. The full variable domain, with the rest looked up from reference TRBV5-1 and TRBJ2-3, is KAGVTQTPRYLIKTRGQQVTLSCSPISGHRSVSWYQQTPGQGLQFLFEYFSETQRNKGNFPGRFSGRQFSNSRSEMNVSTLELGDSALYLCASRTGTGFVPDTQYFGPGTRLTVL.

The rearrangement joins TRBV6-1 to TRBJ2-7, with D perhaps matching TRBD1 (6 bases). Trimming stripped 8 bases from V and 2 bases from J, with 16 bases between. The CDR3 loop spans 14 amino acids. The germline V gene encodes CDR1 MNHNS and CDR2 SASEGT. The CDR3 spells CASLTGFFTYEQYF. The CDR3 nucleotides are TGTGCCAGCTTAACAGGGTTCTTCACCTACGAGCAGTACTTC.

The chain recombines TRBV28 with TRBJ2-5, with D tentatively TRBD1 or TRBD2 (5 bases each). V shed 6 bases and J shed 5 bases, with 25 bases lying between them. CDR3 size: 17 residues. CDR1 is MDHEN and CDR2 is SYDVKM in the germline V gene. The CDR3 sequence is CASSRTVWDQIRETQYF. The CDR3 DNA reads as TGTGCCAGCAGCCGAACCGTATGGGACCAAATCAGGGAGACCCAGTACTTC.

The genes are TRBV21-1 and TRBJ2-7. TRBV21-1 is shown as a pseudogene. The CDR3 spans 11 residues. The CDR3 sequence is CASSGDFSQYF. CDR3 in DNA: TGTGCCAGCAGCGGGGATTTTAGCCAGTACTTC.

DNA for the CDR3: TGTGCCAGCAGCTTTTCAATCAGCTCCTACGAGCAGTACTTC. Its translation: CASSFSISSYEQYF. The J gene is TRBJ2-7, the V gene TRBV5-5; unclear D gene. This CDR3 contains 14 residues. The V end was cut by 2 bases, the J end by 0 bases, with 9 bases between. Germline V CDR1 and CDR2: SGHKS, YYEKEE (reference sequence).

This clone has only a few counts. V and J are TRBV2 and TRBJ1-1; D may be TRBD1 (6 bases). The CDR3 runs 13 residues. Germline values: CDR1 SNHLY, CDR2 FYNNEI. Trimming pared 6 bases from V and 5 bases from J, leaving 13 bases between. The CDR3 here is CASRATGGTEAFF. The DNA of the CDR3 is TGTGCCAGCAGGGCGACAGGAGGGACTGAAGCTTTCTTT.

Written as DNA, the CDR3 is TGTGCCAGCAGCTTGGAGGAGGGGAGGTACGAGCAGTACTTC. The encoded protein is CASSLEEGRYEQYF. The V gene is TRBV5-4, the J gene TRBJ2-7, with D perhaps matching TRBD2 (6 bases). The CDR3 covers 14 residues. The V gene lost 0 bases and the J gene lost 4 bases, with 11 bases spanning the gap. Germline CDR1 reads SGHNT; CDR2 reads YYREEE (reference sequence).

The chain combines TRBV30 with TRBJ2-3; D uncertain. Trimming took off 4 bases at V and 6 bases at J, with 8 bases between the two ends. This CDR3 has 11 amino acids. The germline gives CDR1 GTSNPN, CDR2 SVGIG (reference sequence). The CDR3 spells CAWMTKDTQYF. DNA of the CDR3: TGTGCCTGGATGACCAAGGATACGCAGTATTTT.

V is TRBV9 and J is TRBJ2-3, with a weak D call TRBD2 (6 bases). Trimming removed 1 base from V and 0 bases from J, with 15 bases in between. This CDR3 region has 17 residues. Germline assignment: CDR1 SGDLS and CDR2 YYNGEE. The CDR3 DNA follows: TGTGCCAGCAGCGTATTAGGAGGGCCCTTTAGCACAGATACGCAGTATTTT. Amino acids: CASSVLGGPFSTDTQYF. The full variable domain, with the rest looked up from reference TRBV9 and TRBJ2-3, is DSGVTQTPKHLITATGQRVTLRCSPRSGDLSVYWYQQSLDQGLQFLIQYYNGEERAKGNILERFSAQQFPDLHSELNLSSLELGDSALYFCASSVLGGPFSTDTQYFGPGTRLTVL.

The rearrangement links TRBV5-1 to TRBJ2-2, with 7 bases matching TRBD1. CDR1 SGHRS and CDR2 YFSETQ come from the germline V gene. The CDR3 length is 18 residues. The junction had 15 bases not matched to a gene; V was cut back by 1 base and J by 6 bases. CDR3 loop: CASSLTPTGTTTAGELFF. The CDR3 nucleotides read TGCGCCAGCAGCTTGACCCCGACAGGGACGACGACCGCCGGGGAGCTGTTTTTT.

This clone was counted once. The sample holds other DNA sequences that translate to the same CDR3. The CDR3 protein is CASSLRGNEKLFF. DNA of the CDR3: TGTGCCAGCAGCTTACGGGGAAATGAAAAACTGTTTTTT. V and J are TRBV11-2 and TRBJ1-4; D not certain. The germline V gene has CDR1 SGHAT and CDR2 FQNNGV. The CDR3 contains 13 residues. Trimming left V 2 bases short and J 5 bases short, with 6 bases between.

The chain employs TRBV5-1 and TRBJ2-2, with a possible D match to TRBD1 (5 bases). Trimming left V 10 bases short and J 1 base short, with 11 bases between. This CDR3 is built from 13 residues. Germline CDR1 reads SGHRS; CDR2 reads YFSETQ. The DNA of the CDR3 is TGCGCCTCTCAGGGTGGGAACACCGGGGAGCTGTTTTTT. It yields the protein CASQGGNTGELFF.

Concerning this clone itself: This may be a read error, as it is one base from a much larger clone. The same CDR3 is also encoded by other DNA sequences in this sample. The chain has TRBV14 and TRBJ1-4; D is unclear. CDR1 and CDR2 from the germline V gene are SGHDN and FVKESK. CDR3 length: 13 residues. Trimming shortened V by 1 base and J by 4 bases, and 4 bases separated the two germline ends. The CDR3 DNA follows: TGTGCCAGCAGCCAAGGGGTTAATGAAAAACTGTTTTTT. Its translation is CASSQGVNEKLFF.

This chain uses TRBV6-5 with TRBJ1-5, with TRBD1 matching 7 bases. Germline V gene sequence: CDR1 MNHEY, CDR2 SVGAGI. Trimming cost V 5 bases and J 2 bases; bases outside gene matches: 6. The CDR3 has 15 amino acids. The CDR3 coding sequence is TGTGCCAGCAGTCCCGCAGGGGGTCGCAATCAGCCCCAGCATTTT. This encodes CASSPAGGRNQPQHF.

The chain's CDR3 is CASSSENTGELFF. In DNA form, the CDR3 reads TGCGCCAGCAGCAGTGAAAACACCGGGGAGCTGTTTTTT. V and J are TRBV5-1 and TRBJ2-2; no reliable D call. Germline lookup yields CDR1 SGHRS and CDR2 YFSETQ. This CDR3 has 13 amino acids. Trimming took 4 bases from V and 2 from J, leaving 6 bases between them.

The chain uses TRBV28 and TRBJ1-3; D ambiguous. CDR1 and CDR2 from the germline V gene are MDHEN and SYDVKM. This CDR3 spans 14 amino acids. The V gene lost 6 bases and the J gene lost 0 bases, with 9 bases spanning the gap. The CDR3 sequence: CASSSVHSGNTIYF. Here the CDR3 DNA reads TGTGCCAGCAGCTCCGTACACTCTGGAAACACCATATATTTT. The full variable domain, with the rest looked up from reference TRBV28 and TRBJ1-3, is DVKVTQSSRYLVKRTGEKVFLECVQDMDHENMFWYRQDPGLGLRLIYFSYDVKMKEKGDIPEGYSVSREKKERFSLILESASTNQTSMYLCASSSVHSGNTIYFGEGSWLTVV.

The rearrangement links TRBV7-2 to TRBJ2-7, with 7 bases lining up with TRBD2. This CDR3 is built from 15 residues. CDR1 is SGHTA and CDR2 is FQGNSA in the germline V gene. Trimming took 5 bases from V and 2 from J; bases not matched to a gene: 9. The CDR3 sequence is CASSTRGGSAYEQYF. The CDR3 DNA is TGTGCCAGCAGCACGCGCGGCGGGAGTGCCTACGAGCAGTACTTC.

The genes are TRBV4-1 and TRBJ1-6; TRBD1 aligns across 8 bases. Germline values: CDR1 MGHRA, CDR2 YSYEKL. V lost 1 base to trimming and J lost 1 base; unmatched junction nucleotides: 6. The CDR3 length is 18 residues. CDR3 sequence (DNA): TGCGCCAGCAGCCAAGGGGGACAGGACACATCCTATAATTCACCCCTCCACTTT. Translating gives CASSQGGQDTSYNSPLHF.

The V call is TRBV28, the J call TRBJ1-1; D remains unclear. The germline gives CDR1 MDHEN, CDR2 SYDVKM. Trimming pared 8 bases from V and 8 bases from J, leaving 9 bases between. The CDR3 covers 10 residues. The CDR3 protein is CASSGREAFF. In nucleotides, the CDR3 is TGTGCCAGCTCCGGGAGAGAAGCTTTCTTT.

The chain employs TRBV18 and TRBJ1-1; D unresolved. This CDR3 spans 14 amino acids. The germline gives CDR1 KGHSH, CDR2 LQKENI. Trimming took 3 bases from V and 1 from J, leaving 9 bases between them. As DNA, the CDR3 is TGTGCCAGCTCACCCTCTTACAGGAACACTGAAGCTTTCTTT. Translation gives CASSPSYRNTEAFF.